The clone carrying this T cell receptor (beta chain) was counted at least ten times. Its matching antigen is unknown. CDR3 length equals 11 residues. Trimming removed 3 bases at V and 4 bases at J, with 7 bases between. CDR1 and CDR2 (germline): DFQATT, SNEGSKA (reference sequence). The sample is drawn from a study of response to subunit inactivated influenza vaccine. Study-level points and caveats: Few new T cells, the authors suggested, are recruited by each seasonal influenza vaccination.

Each CDR3 protein is one row after TCRdb ran MiXCR on the RT-PCR reads. This sample has hundreds of thousands of distinct CDR3 sequences; about 8% occur once, and the top ten carry approximately 13%. Sequencing was performed on PBMCs from blood, taken around 25 months after vaccination. The TCR comes from a man aged 50 to 69 who received an inactivated influenza vaccine. The chain combines TRBV20-1 with TRBJ2-7, with no clear D. The CDR3 reads CSASSGYEQYF. DNA for the CDR3: TGCAGTGCTAGTTCTGGATACGAGCAGTACTTC.